This is a list of T cell receptor beta chains from one sample in a study of T cell clones after liver transplantation. The table came from immunoSEQ multiplex PCR; TCRdb's copy has only in-frame clones and leaves some out. The data contain fewer than 65,000 clones, 70% to 75% of them singletons. The input for sequencing was CD4+ T cells from blood, taken at the 22-month timepoint. These receptors all come from a human patient who received a liver transplant. Some T cells may be supplied by the graft donor. The CDR3 runs from the conserved cysteine through the conserved F or W. The D gene is left open where the match is weak. For some rows the clone size is stated as once, few or many, or as a class when expanded; others skip it.

j_gene,v_gene,abundance,d_gene,CDR3nt,CDR3aa
TRBJ2-2,TRBV27,.,.,TGTGCCAGCACCCCGTGGGGGGGGGCTAACACCGGGGAGCTGTTTTTT,CASTPWGGANTGELFF
TRBJ1-2,TRBV30,.,.,TGTGCCTGGAGCGTCGAGAAGGGGCTCCCTAACTATGGCTACACCTTC,CAWSVEKGLPNYGYTF
TRBJ1-1,TRBV19,.,.,TGTGCCAGTACCCTTTGGACGGGAGGCTCCGAAGCTTTCTTT,CASTLWTGGSEAFF
TRBJ1-4,TRBV14,few,.,TGTGCCAGCAGCCAAGAGCGACAGAATAATGAAAAACTGTTTTTT,CASSQERQNNEKLFF
TRBJ1-1,TRBV10-3,.,.,TGTGCCATCAGTGACTATGTAGGGAACACTGAAGCTTTCTTT,CAISDYVGNTEAFF
TRBJ2-1,TRBV5-1,.,.,TGCGCCAGCAGCCTAGACGCCTACAATGAGCAGTTCTTC,CASSLDAYNEQFF
TRBJ1-5,TRBV5-5,.,.,TGTGCCAGCAGCCCGTCGGGGGTACGGCAGCCCCAGCATTTT,CASSPSGVRQPQHF
TRBJ1-1,TRBV15,many,.,TGTGCCACCAGCAGAGCTCAGGGTCCGGACACTGAAGCTTTCTTT,CATSRAQGPDTEAFF
TRBJ1-5,TRBV28,many,.,TGTGCCAGCACCTCCGGGACGGATTACAATCAGCCCCAGCATTTT,CASTSGTDYNQPQHF
TRBJ2-7,TRBV28,.,TRBD1,TGTGCCAGCAGCCCGACAGGGCCCTACGAGCAGTACTTC,CASSPTGPYEQYF
TRBJ2-2,TRBV4-1,.,TRBD2,TGCGCCAGCAGCCCCAGTCTAGCGGGGGGAACCGCGAACACCGGGGAGCTGTTTTTT,CASSPSLAGGTANTGELFF
TRBJ1-4,TRBV9,.,TRBD1,TGTGCCAGCAGCGAAACAGGGGGCCGGGAAAAACTGCTTTTT,CASSETGGREKLLF
TRBJ1-6,TRBV11-2,.,.,TGTGCCAGCAGCTTAAGGAATTCACCCCTCCACTTT,CASSLRNSPLHF
TRBJ2-6,TRBV2,.,.,TGTGCCAGCACCCTGGGTTCTGGGGCCAACGTCCTGACTTTC,CASTLGSGANVLTF
TRBJ1-6,TRBV6-1,.,.,TGTGCCTTGGCGGAATCCTATAATTCACCCCTCCACTTT,CALAESYNSPLHF
TRBJ1-6,TRBV28,.,TRBD1,TGTGCCAGCAGGGAAGGGACAGGGGCTTCACCCCTCCACTTT,CASREGTGASPLHF
TRBJ2-2,TRBV10-2,.,.,TGCGCCAGCAGTGAGTCCACTGACAGGTCAACTGGGGAGCTGTTTTTT,CASSESTDRSTGELFF
TRBJ1-1,TRBV30,.,.,TGTGCCTGGAGTGAGGGGGGAGCTGAGAACACTGAAGCTTTCTTT,CAWSEGGAENTEAFF
TRBJ2-3,TRBV30,few,.,TGTGCCTGCCGGGGGGCGGGAACAGATACGCAGTATTTT,CACRGAGTDTQYF
TRBJ1-1,TRBV19,few,TRBD1,TGTGCCAGTAGAGGACGGGACAGGGGATATATGAACACTGAAGCTTTCTTT,CASRGRDRGYMNTEAFF
TRBJ2-2,TRBV18,.,.,TGTGCCAGCTCGTCCGGACAGTTCACCGGGGAGCTGTTTTTT,CASSSGQFTGELFF
TRBJ2-5,TRBV14,once,.,TGTGCCAGCAGCCAGGTCACATTGTACCAAGAGACCCAGTACTTC,CASSQVTLYQETQYF